The sequence of this T cell receptor (beta chain) was determined in a study of blood T cell repertoires in COVID-19 (dated by TCRdb to the early 2020s). Some background on the complete study: Samples covering the acute and convalescent phases of COVID-19 were provided by collaborators in the United States, Italy and Spain. The sample metadata nearly always contained a de-identified subject ID, COVID-19 status, age in years and sex. The prospective study material was composed of cDNA or gDNA derived from T cells, B-cell-depleted T cells, or PBMCs. The repertoires were made available in a free public database intended to serve as a resource for research on the immune response to SARS-CoV-2. Deeply sampled blood TCRbeta repertoires from subjects exposed to, actively infected with, or recovered from COVID-19 were included in the dataset. The samples were drawn from two sources: the first 160 participants of the ongoing ImmuneRACE study, and 950 to 1,500 subjects contributed by 6 global collaborators. Where available, HLA class I and class II types were taken from metadata supplied by the sample provider and were not determined by assay-based typing. General findings and caveats noted by the study authors: The quantity of clinical and demographic metadata differed by source and by participant and was supplied without curation.

V and J lose 8 bases and 5 bases, and a span of 24 bases separates them. From cysteine to phenylalanine, the CDR3 is 16 amino acids long. Just the 48-base CDR3 DNA is kept, in frame starting at base 1. CDR1 LGHDT and CDR2 YNNKEL are derived from the germline V gene (reference sequence). TCRbeta CDR3 regions were amplified from genomic DNA using the immunoSEQ Assay, a bias-controlled multiplex PCR. In the authors' own workflow: The number of nucleated cells in each sample was estimated from the amplification of reference gene primers within the assay. To quantify the absolute abundance of each unique TCRbeta CDR3 rearrangement, sequence reads were collapsed and filtered. For each sample, productive Simpson clonality was calculated as the square root of Simpson's diversity index across productive rearrangements. Here the immuneACCESS table is served through TCRdb, limited to in-frame sequences with V and J called. Missing clones are a known gap in these copies; in checked studies unresolved V genes cover under half, and the rest lacks a known reason. V, J and clone size reflect that table, while D and trimming were determined from the DNA. For this sample there are around 95,000 clones; more than 85% appear just once. The leading ten clones occupy about 7.4% of the sample.

Comment on this clone: It has no known antigen specificity. No base qualities exist here, and no much larger clone lies one base off it.

The collaborating institutions used their own protocols to collect whole blood in K2EDTA tubes. For TCRbeta analysis, collaborators shipped samples as frozen whole blood, isolated PBMCs, or DNA extracted from either of those sample types. This chain is built from TRBV3-1 (or the pseudogene TRBV3-2) and TRBJ2-5; perhaps TRBD2 is the D gene, with 5 bases matching. The clonotype was recovered from a man aged 25 to 45 in a cohort sampled during active COVID-19. Sequences were obtained from peripheral blood. The DNA sequence follows: TGTGCCAGCTCCCTAAGTCGGCTGGTAACGGGGGAGACCCAGTACTTC. It codes for CASSLSRLVTGETQYF.